This T cell receptor (beta chain) was captured by sequencing in a study of shared clonotypes between healthy human individuals (dated by TCRdb to about 2020). Regarding the complete study: A few men and two women, aged 18 to 49 years, made up the cohort. Between about 0.85 and 8.9 billion PBMCs per donor were obtained by leukapheresis. To increase sequencing depth and limit assay-specific biases, TCR repertoire library preparation and sequencing were carried out by different laboratories using diverse techniques. Blood TCR repertoires of five healthy adults were deeply sequenced to estimate repertoire size and the extent of clonotype sharing between individuals. For each donor, CD4 naive and CD4 memory were each given three plates, CD8 naive was given two plates, and CD8 memory was given one plate. On the study overall, not on this receptor specifically: Incomplete sequencing was indicated by rarefaction of sorted-subset datasets, despite the large sequencing depth. Sampling was restricted to blood, and TCR repertoires in tissues likely differ from the TCR repertoires found in blood. Pairwise subsampling indicated that sequencing depth was expected to affect the degree of clonotype sharing among donors. Clonotypes shared by all four sorted-subset donors showed higher generation probabilities than non-shared clonotypes. Because the study included only a small number of donors, the genetic and exposure-history diversity represented was limited. Sharing across several donors was observed for around 5% of naive CD4, under 4% of naive CD8, over 2% of memory CD4, and roughly 0.43% of memory CD8 clonotypes. Naive subsets generally had larger estimated clonotype richness than memory subsets.

Using the deep immunoSEQ assay, multiplex PCR amplified TCR CDR3 regions from genomic DNA. For each cell subset, the extracted genomic DNA was distributed evenly across all wells of several immunoSEQ 96-well plates, and each plate served as one replicate. Each replicate PCR for sorted subsets received 150 to 250 ng genomic DNA, equal to about 29,000 T cell genomes. Purified libraries were quantified with a Qubit 3.0 fluorometer, sized on a Bioanalyzer 2100, and re-quantified with the KAPA Library Quantification kit. Every immunoSEQ 96-well plate was sequenced on a dedicated single-read 150-cycle Illumina NextSeq 550 flow cell. In the original analysis: The immunoSEQ output contained only junctional sequences without quality scores, so filtering could not match that applied to full-length reads. To assign V/J genes and CDR3, sequences were annotated using PyIR, a Python wrapper for IgBLAST v1.9, with IMGT germline references. Any read was removed if the V/J assignment was weak (E-value above 1e-6), the CDR3 was missing, or the read contained stop codons, out-of-frame junctions, or ambiguous translated residues. A V3J clonotype was defined by an identical inferred V gene, J gene, and CDR3 amino acid sequence. Percentage overlap between repertoires was computed as shared unique clonotypes divided by the size of the smaller repertoire. Three approaches were used to assess repertoire richness: RTK rarefaction, the Chao1 estimator, and Recon v2.1 estimates of unobserved clonotypes. OLGA was used to compute generation probabilities for all TCRbeta clonotypes that the gDNA method yielded from a handful of donors. TCRdb took over this immuneACCESS table, retaining in-frame rearrangements with V and J assigned. Such tables are incomplete; in checked studies, under half of the missing clones stem from an unresolved V gene, and the remainder is unexplained. Clone size and the V and J calls come from that table; the DNA yielded D and trimming. The sample table shows approximately 99,000 clones, and about 71% are seen once. The top ten clonotypes cover approximately 23% of the sample.

Healthy HIV-negative adults with no recently reported acute infections or vaccinations were included as donors. Only Caucasian adults living in Nashville, Tennessee, USA were represented among the donors. CD8 memory samples combined magnetically selected CD45RO+ cells with CCR7-negative CD45RA+ effector memory (TemRA) cells. Blood was collected by leukapheresis, and PBMCs were isolated by Ficoll-Histopaque density gradient centrifugation and then cryopreserved in liquid nitrogen vapor phase. Analytical flow cytometry was used to check the purity and quantity of every magnetically sorted T cell population. Genomic DNA was isolated from each sorted fraction and quantified by UV absorbance on a Nanodrop 2000c. A note on this clone: Its antigen is still unknown. No qualities accompany the bases; no much larger clone lies one base away. In the same sample, other DNA sequences code for this CDR3.

Taken from cysteine to phenylalanine, the CDR3 has 12 residues. Only the CDR3 DNA is retained, 36 bases long and in frame from the first base. V and J lose 6 bases and 0 bases, and a span of 6 bases separates them. CDR1 and CDR2 (LNHDA, SQIVND) derive from the germline V gene (reference sequence). Material for sequencing was memory CD8+ T cells sorted from blood. In the paper's terms, the cell subset or site label means: CD45RO+ cells pooled with CCR7-negative TemRA cells. This clonotype was obtained from a woman in her twenties or thirties in good health. The receptor chain draws on TRBV19 and TRBJ2-7; TRBD2 is perhaps the D gene, given 5 matching bases. The CDR3 reads CASSGDSYEQYF. The nucleotides are TGTGCCAGTAGCGGGGACTCCTACGAGCAGTACTTC.